This T cell receptor beta chain was profiled in a study of CD8 T cells in Susac syndrome. The multiple sclerosis control group comprised treatment-naive patients with stable or active relapsing-remitting disease. FACS enriched CD8+ TEMRA cells, while bulk CD8+ and CD4+ were negatively isolated. This clonotype showed up just once. Random-hexamer reverse transcription was applied to about 0.5 to 1 ug RNA. It was immunoSEQ multiplex PCR that amplified TCR beta CDR3 across 54 Vbeta and 13 Jbeta. TCRdb fed the immunoSEQ multiplex PCR reads into MiXCR, producing one record per CDR3 protein. The table lists about 150,000 distinct CDR3 sequences, nearly 97% of them singletons, with around 0.15% in the top ten. The CDR3 contains 14 residues. The germline V gene has CDR1 LGHDT and CDR2 YNNKEL (reference sequence). V was clipped by 0 bases and J by 6 bases, with 12 bases between them.

The rearrangement uses TRBV3-1 and TRBJ2-7; D possibly uses TRBD1 or TRBD2 (6 bases each). The specimen was CD8+ T cells from PBMCs. The sequence was obtained from a human donor with multiple sclerosis. CDR3 nucleotide sequence: TGTGCCAGCAGCCAAGATTTGGGGGGCAGCGAGCAGTACTTC. Encoded protein: CASSQDLGGSEQYF.